This is a list of T cell receptor beta chains from one sample in a study of response to subunit inactivated influenza vaccine. TCRdb independently ran MiXCR on the RT-PCR reads; one entry per CDR3 protein. The repertoire consists of around 520,000 distinct CDR3 sequences, with 10% to 15% occurring once and the leading ten covering roughly a tenth. The source material was PBMCs from blood, sampled on the day of vaccination. The receptor source for this set is a man aged 50 or older who received an inactivated influenza vaccine. The CDR3 runs from the conserved cysteine through the conserved F or W. The D gene is left open where the match is weak. Clone size is given for some rows only: seen once, a few or many times, or a class if the clone is expanded.

j_call clone_size v_call d_call cdr3_nt cdr3_aa
TRBJ2-7 few TRBV29-1 TRBD1 TGCAGCGGACTGATTCAGTGGACAGGGTCCTACGAGCAGTACTTC CSGLIQWTGSYEQYF
TRBJ2-3 few TRBV20-1 - TGCAGTGCTTTTTCTAGCAGAAGCACAGATACGCAGTATTTT CSAFSSRSTDTQYF
TRBJ2-1 - TRBV7-2 - TGTGCCAGCAGCTTGGGACGGCGAGAGCAGTTCTTC CASSLGRREQFF
TRBJ2-2 - TRBV6-6 - TGTGCCAGCAGTGTTTTAAGGAGGGAGCTGTTTTTT CASSVLRRELFF
TRBJ1-2 many TRBV25-1 - TGTGCCAGCAGTGCCGACCCCTATGGCTACACCTTC CASSADPYGYTF
TRBJ2-7 - TRBV12-3/TRBV12-4 - TGTGCCAGCAGTTTTCGTTGGTCTAACTACGAGCAGTACTTC CASSFRWSNYEQYF
TRBJ2-7 - TRBV4-2 - TGTGCCATCGGCCCCGGGCTGCCCTACGAGCAGTACTTC CAIGPGLPYEQYF
TRBJ2-1 few TRBV5-1 - TGCGCCAGCAGCTTGGCCGGGCCTAGCAATGAGCAGTTCTTC CASSLAGPSNEQFF
TRBJ2-2 few TRBV20-1 TRBD1 TGCAGTGCGAGACAGGGGGGTAGCACCGGGGAGCTGTTTTTT CSARQGGSTGELFF
TRBJ2-3 - TRBV2 - TGTGCCAGCAGGGACTACGCCCACACAGATACGCAGTATTTT CASRDYAHTDTQYF
TRBJ1-1 few TRBV4-1 - TGCGCCAGCAGCCAAGTAGGTCAGAACACTGAAGCTTTCTTT CASSQVGQNTEAFF
TRBJ2-3 few TRBV6-2/TRBV6-3 - TGTGCCAGCAGTCTCCCAGACGTCGGATACACAGATACGCAGTATTTT CASSLPDVGYTDTQYF
TRBJ2-4 many TRBV12-3/TRBV12-4 - TGTGCCAGCAGTTTGGCCCTAGCCGACAAAAACATTCAGTACTTC CASSLALADKNIQYF
TRBJ1-4 - TRBV19 - TGTGCCAGTAGTGCGACAGAAAAACTGTTTTTT CASSATEKLFF
TRBJ2-1 - TRBV7-8 - TGTGCCAGCCTCCGGGACGGCGCTGACGGGGTGCAGTTCTTC CASLRDGADGVQFF
TRBJ1-2 few TRBV6-5 TRBD1 TGTGCCAGCAGTTACGGCGGGACAGGGGTCTATGGCTACACCTTC CASSYGGTGVYGYTF
TRBJ2-7 few TRBV18 - TGTGCCAGCTCACCAGGGGAATCCTACGAGCAGTACTTC CASSPGESYEQYF
TRBJ1-4 few TRBV6-2/TRBV6-3 - TGTGCCAGCAGGACTGCAACTAATGAAAAACTGTTTTTT CASRTATNEKLFF
TRBJ2-7 few TRBV12-3/TRBV12-4 - TGTGCCAGCAGTCCCAAGGCGGACTCCTACGAGCAGTACTTC CASSPKADSYEQYF
TRBJ2-2 few TRBV7-9 - TGTGCCAGCAGCTTTGGACAGCCGAACACCGGGGAGCTGTTTTTT CASSFGQPNTGELFF
TRBJ2-5 many TRBV18 - TGTGCCAGCTCACCAGGACGTCAAGAGACCCAGTACTTC CASSPGRQETQYF
TRBJ2-7 few TRBV12-3/TRBV12-4 - TGTGCCAGCAGTTTCGACAGCGCCGAGCAGTACTTC CASSFDSAEQYF
TRBJ2-1 - TRBV4-1 TRBD2 TGCGCCAGCAGCCATGCCCTGGGGACTAGCGCTGGTGAGCAGTTCTTC CASSHALGTSAGEQFF
TRBJ2-5 - TRBV20-1 TRBD2 TGCAGTGCTAGCGGGACTAGCGGGGGGCCATTGGAGACCCAGTACTTC CSASGTSGGPLETQYF
TRBJ2-7 few TRBV27 - TGTGCCAGCAGTTCCCTGGTGCCGGGCTCAGAACCCTACGAGCAGTACTTC CASSSLVPGSEPYEQYF
TRBJ1-1 many TRBV20-1 - TGCAGTGCTAGAGATCATAGAGGGGGGAACACTGAAGCTTTCTTT CSARDHRGGNTEAFF
TRBJ2-7 - TRBV5-1 TRBD1 TGCGCCAGCAGCTTGGCTCCCCTCCGGGACAGGGACTCCGGGCAGTACTTC CASSLAPLRDRDSGQYF
TRBJ2-1 - TRBV28 - TGTGCCAGCAGTTCTCTTTGGGGTGAGAAGAACGATGAGCAGTTCTTC CASSSLWGEKNDEQFF
TRBJ1-5 - TRBV15 - TGTGCCACCAGCAGAGATGCTACGGATAGGCAGCCCCAGCATTTT CATSRDATDRQPQHF
TRBJ2-3 few TRBV24-1 - TGTGCCACCAGCACGGACAAGATTCACACAGATACGCAGTATTTT CATSTDKIHTDTQYF
TRBJ1-5 - TRBV6-2/TRBV6-3 TRBD1 TGTGCCAGCAGTAAACAGGGGACCCATCAGCCCCAGCATTTT CASSKQGTHQPQHF
TRBJ1-1 few TRBV15 - TGTGCCACCAGCAGGGACAGACAGAACACTGAAGCTTTCTTT CATSRDRQNTEAFF
TRBJ2-7 few TRBV7-2 - TGTGCCAGCAGCTTAGTACAGGGACCCTACGAGCAGTACTTC CASSLVQGPYEQYF
TRBJ1-4 - TRBV28 - TGTGCCAGCAGTACCCAACAGGGAAAACTGTTTTTT CASSTQQGKLFF
TRBJ2-7 many TRBV24-1 TRBD1 TGTGCCACCAGTGGCCGGACAGGCAATGAGATCTACGAGCAGTACTTC CATSGRTGNEIYEQYF
TRBJ2-3 - TRBV30 TRBD2 TGTGCCTGGAGTGTATCGAGCGGGGGGCGAGATACGCAGTATTTT CAWSVSSGGRDTQYF
TRBJ2-4 few TRBV6-1 - TGTGCCAGCAGTGAAGTACCGCTCAAGGGGCTAGCCAAAAACATTCAGTACTTC CASSEVPLKGLAKNIQYF
TRBJ2-5 - TRBV5-1 - TGCGCCAGCAGCTTGACCCAGATGCAAGAGACCCAGTACTTC CASSLTQMQETQYF
TRBJ2-1 - TRBV21-1 - TGTGCCAGCAGCAAACCCGGGACTAGCGGATACAATGAGCAGTTCTTC CASSKPGTSGYNEQFF
TRBJ2-1 - TRBV5-5 - TGTGCCAGCAGCCCGGTACAGGGTCGCAAAAATGAGCAGTTCTTC CASSPVQGRKNEQFF
TRBJ1-5 - TRBV4-1 TRBD1 TGCGCCAGCAGCCAAGATCTAGCGGGACAGGGGGTTGGTCAGCCCCAGCATTTT CASSQDLAGQGVGQPQHF
TRBJ2-7 many TRBV19 TRBD1 TGTGCCAGTAGACTGAGACAGGGGGTCTACGAGCAGTACTTC CASRLRQGVYEQYF
TRBJ2-1 - TRBV7-2 TRBD2 TGTGCCAGCGGAGCGGGGGGCTCCTACAATGAGCAGTTCTTC CASGAGGSYNEQFF
TRBJ2-7 many TRBV5-1 TRBD1 TGCGCCAGCAGCTTTGGGGACAGGGGGCGCGAGCAGTACTTC CASSFGDRGREQYF
TRBJ2-7 - TRBV7-9 - TGTGCCAGCAGCGGAGGGACAGATACTTTCTACGAGCAGTACTTC CASSGGTDTFYEQYF
TRBJ1-2 - TRBV4-3 TRBD1 TGCGCCAGCAGCGCACAGGGGTTGGACGATGGCTACACCTTC CASSAQGLDDGYTF
TRBJ2-7 few TRBV3-1 TRBD1 TGTGCCAGCAGCCGGGACAGAAACTACGAGCAGTACTTC CASSRDRNYEQYF
TRBJ2-1 - TRBV15 - TGTGCCACCAGCAGGGCGGGACTGACTAACAATGAGCAGTTCTTC CATSRAGLTNNEQFF
TRBJ2-3 - TRBV7-2 - TGTGCCAGCAGCAATTCTCTCCCAGATACGCAGTATTTT CASSNSLPDTQYF
TRBJ2-1 few TRBV4-3 - TGCGCCAGCAGCCAAGAAGAGGGTAATGAGCAGTTCTTC CASSQEEGNEQFF
TRBJ1-5 many TRBV10-3 - TGTGCCATCAGTGATGAGGTTACGCCCCAGCATTTT CAISDEVTPQHF
TRBJ2-3 - TRBV20-1 TRBD1 TGCAGTGCTAGAGATCGACAGGGGGCAAAAGATACGCAGTATTTT CSARDRQGAKDTQYF